This TCR beta chain was profiled in a study of human T cells and chemical hapten exposure. Study background: Patients additionally received therapeutic doses of diphenylcyclopropenone on the scalp once a week, and this continued throughout the roughly 22-week study. Study-wide points: There was no change with DPC sensitization in TCRs above 1 in 1000 frequency.

This clonotype was seen more than once but under ten times. Its cognate antigen is unknown. The time point was: pre-sensitization, week 0. Specified treatment: therapeutic diphenylcyclopropenone sensitization with weekly scalp DPC. Donation of samples came from alopecia patients who were 18 to 70 years old and suitable for DPC. V was clipped by 5 bases and J by 8 bases, with 17 bases between them. The CDR3 length is 14 residues. Original handling: Sample-level TCR yields exhibited a median of around 93,000, with a range of about 23,224 to 700,000. Using its own MiXCR run on the RACE reads, TCRdb lists one record per CDR3 protein. TCRdb, not the original authors, processed these V and J calls. This table holds around 120,000 distinct CDR3 sequences, 13% found once.

This clonotype originated in a woman aged 18 to 35 with alopecia areata. Some clones in this sample may be carry-over from other donors' samples. The sequencing here drew on whole blood, taken in connection with sensitization to the hapten diphenylcyclopropenone (DPC). V and J are TRBV12-3 or TRBV12-4 and TRBJ2-3; the D is unclear. The CDR3 DNA reads TGTGCCAGCAGTGCCGACGGGCCTACCTTTACGCAGTATTTT. This translates into CASSADGPTFTQYF.